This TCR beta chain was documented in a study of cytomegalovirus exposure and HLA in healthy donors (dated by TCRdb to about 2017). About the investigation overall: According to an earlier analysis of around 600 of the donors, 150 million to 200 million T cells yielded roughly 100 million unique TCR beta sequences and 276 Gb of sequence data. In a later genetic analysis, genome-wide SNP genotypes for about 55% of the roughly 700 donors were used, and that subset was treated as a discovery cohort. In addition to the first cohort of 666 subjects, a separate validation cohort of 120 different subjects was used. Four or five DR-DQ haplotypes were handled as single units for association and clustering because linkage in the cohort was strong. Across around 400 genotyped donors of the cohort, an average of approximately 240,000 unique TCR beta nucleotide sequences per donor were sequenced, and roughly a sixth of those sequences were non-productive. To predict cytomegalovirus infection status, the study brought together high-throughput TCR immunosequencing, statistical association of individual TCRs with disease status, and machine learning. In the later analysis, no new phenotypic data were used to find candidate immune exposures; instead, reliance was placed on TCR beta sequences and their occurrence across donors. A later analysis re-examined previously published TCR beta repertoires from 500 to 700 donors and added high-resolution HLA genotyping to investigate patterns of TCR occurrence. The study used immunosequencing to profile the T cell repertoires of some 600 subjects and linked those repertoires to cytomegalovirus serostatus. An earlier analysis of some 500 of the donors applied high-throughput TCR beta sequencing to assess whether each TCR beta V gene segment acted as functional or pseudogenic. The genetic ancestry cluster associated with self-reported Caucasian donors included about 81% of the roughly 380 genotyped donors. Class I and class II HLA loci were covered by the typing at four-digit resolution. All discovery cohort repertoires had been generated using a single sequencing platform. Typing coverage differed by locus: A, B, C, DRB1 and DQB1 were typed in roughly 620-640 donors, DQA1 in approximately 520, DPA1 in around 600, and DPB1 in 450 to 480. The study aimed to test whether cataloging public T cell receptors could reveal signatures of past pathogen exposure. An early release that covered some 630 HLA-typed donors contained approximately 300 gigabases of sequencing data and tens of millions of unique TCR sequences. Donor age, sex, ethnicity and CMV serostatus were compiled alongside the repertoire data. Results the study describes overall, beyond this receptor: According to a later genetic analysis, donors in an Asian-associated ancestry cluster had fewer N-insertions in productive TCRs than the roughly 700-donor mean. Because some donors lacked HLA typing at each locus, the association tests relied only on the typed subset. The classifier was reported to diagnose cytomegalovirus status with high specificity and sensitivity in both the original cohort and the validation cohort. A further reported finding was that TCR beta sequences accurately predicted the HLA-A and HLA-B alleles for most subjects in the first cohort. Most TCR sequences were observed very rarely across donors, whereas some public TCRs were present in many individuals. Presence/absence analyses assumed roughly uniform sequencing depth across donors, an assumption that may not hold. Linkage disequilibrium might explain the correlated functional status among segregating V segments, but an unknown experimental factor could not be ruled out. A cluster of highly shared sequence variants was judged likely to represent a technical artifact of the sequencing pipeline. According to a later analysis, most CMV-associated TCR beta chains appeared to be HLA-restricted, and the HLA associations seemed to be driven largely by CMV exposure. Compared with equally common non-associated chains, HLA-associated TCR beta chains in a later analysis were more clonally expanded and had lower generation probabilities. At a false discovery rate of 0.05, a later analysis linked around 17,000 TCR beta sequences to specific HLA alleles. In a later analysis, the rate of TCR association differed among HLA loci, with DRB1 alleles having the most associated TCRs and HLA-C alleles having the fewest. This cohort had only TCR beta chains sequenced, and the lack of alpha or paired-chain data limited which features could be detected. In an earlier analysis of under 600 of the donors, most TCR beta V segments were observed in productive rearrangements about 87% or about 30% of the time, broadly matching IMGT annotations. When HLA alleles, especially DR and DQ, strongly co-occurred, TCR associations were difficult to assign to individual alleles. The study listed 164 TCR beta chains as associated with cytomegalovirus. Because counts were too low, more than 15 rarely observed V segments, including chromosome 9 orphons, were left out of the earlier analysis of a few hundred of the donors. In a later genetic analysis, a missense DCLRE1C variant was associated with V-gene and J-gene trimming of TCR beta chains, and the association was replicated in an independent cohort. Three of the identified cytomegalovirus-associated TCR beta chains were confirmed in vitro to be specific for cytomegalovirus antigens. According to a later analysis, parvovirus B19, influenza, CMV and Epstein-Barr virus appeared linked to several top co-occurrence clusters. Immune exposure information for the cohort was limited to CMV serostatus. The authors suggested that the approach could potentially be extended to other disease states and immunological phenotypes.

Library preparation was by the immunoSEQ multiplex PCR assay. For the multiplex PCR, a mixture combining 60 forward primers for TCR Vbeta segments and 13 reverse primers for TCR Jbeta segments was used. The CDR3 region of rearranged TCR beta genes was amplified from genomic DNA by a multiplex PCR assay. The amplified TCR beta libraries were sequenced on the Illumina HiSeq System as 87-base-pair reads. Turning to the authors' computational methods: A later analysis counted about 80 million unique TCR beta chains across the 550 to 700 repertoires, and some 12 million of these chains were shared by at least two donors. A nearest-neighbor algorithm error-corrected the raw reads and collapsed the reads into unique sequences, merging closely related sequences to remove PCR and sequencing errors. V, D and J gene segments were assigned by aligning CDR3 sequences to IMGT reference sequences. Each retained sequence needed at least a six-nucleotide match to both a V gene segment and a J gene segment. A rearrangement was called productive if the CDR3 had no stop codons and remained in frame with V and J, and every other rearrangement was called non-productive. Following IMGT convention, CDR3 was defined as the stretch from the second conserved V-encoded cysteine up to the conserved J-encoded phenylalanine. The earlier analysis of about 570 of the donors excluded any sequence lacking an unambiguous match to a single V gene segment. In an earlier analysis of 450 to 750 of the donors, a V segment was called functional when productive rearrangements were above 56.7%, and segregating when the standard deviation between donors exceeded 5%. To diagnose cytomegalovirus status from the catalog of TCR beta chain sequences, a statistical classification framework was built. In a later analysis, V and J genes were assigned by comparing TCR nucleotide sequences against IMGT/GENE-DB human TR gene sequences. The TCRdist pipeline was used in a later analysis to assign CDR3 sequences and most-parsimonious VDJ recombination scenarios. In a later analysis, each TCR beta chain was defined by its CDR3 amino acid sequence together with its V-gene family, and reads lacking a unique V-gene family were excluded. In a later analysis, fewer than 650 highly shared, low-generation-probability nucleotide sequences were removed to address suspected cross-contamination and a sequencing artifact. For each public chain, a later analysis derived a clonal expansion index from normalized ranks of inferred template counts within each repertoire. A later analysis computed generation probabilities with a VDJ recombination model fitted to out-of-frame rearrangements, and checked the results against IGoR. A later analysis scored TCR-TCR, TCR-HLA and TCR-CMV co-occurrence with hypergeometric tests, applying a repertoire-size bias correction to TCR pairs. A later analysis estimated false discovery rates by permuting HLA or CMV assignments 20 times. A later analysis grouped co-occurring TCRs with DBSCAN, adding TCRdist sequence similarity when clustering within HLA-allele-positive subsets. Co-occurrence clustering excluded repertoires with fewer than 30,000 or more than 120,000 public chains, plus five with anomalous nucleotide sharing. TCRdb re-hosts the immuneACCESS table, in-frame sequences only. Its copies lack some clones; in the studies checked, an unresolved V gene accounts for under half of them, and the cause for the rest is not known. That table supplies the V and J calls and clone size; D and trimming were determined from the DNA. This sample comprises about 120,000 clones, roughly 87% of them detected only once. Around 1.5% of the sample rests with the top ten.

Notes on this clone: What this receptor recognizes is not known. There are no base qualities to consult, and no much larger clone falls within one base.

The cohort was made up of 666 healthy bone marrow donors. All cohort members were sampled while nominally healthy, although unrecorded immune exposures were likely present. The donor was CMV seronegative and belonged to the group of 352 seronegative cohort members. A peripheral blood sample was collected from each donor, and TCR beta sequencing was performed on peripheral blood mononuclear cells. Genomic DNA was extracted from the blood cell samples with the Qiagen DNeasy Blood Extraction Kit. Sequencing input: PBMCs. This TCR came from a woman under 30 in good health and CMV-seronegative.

The DNA sequence is as follows: TGTGCCAGCAGTCATATAGGGGGACGGACAGGCCCGCCCTACGAGCAGTACTTC. Its amino acids are CASSHIGGRTGPPYEQYF. The chain was built from TRBV11-2 and TRBJ2-7; 7 middle bases align to TRBD1. V trim: 6 bases; J trim: 2 bases; unmatched bases: 19. The CDR3, from cysteine to phenylalanine, totals 18 residues. The sequence is cut down to CDR3 DNA, 54 bases in frame from base 1. Sequences SGHAT (CDR1) and FQNNGV (CDR2) are obtained from the germline V gene.